This T cell receptor (beta chain) was recovered during a study of response to subunit inactivated influenza vaccine. CDR1 and CDR2 (germline): SGHAT, FQNNGV. CDR3 length: 16 amino acids. Trimming pared 1 base from V and 0 bases from J, leaving 9 bases between. In TCRdb, the RT-PCR reads were re-called with MiXCR into one record per CDR3 protein. The table records over 650,000 distinct CDR3 sequences, less than 20% of them present only once. The study's findings and limits: Only a handful of new T cells, the authors suggested, are recruited with each seasonal influenza vaccination.

A note on this clonotype: Its antigen is not identified.

The clonotype originates from a man aged 45-65 years who received an inactivated influenza vaccine. The sample was PBMCs from blood, taken more than 4 days after vaccination. This chain connects TRBV11-2 to TRBJ2-2; D ambiguous. The CDR3 DNA reads TGTGCCAGCAGCTTAGTGGCTAGAACGAACACCGGGGAGCTGTTTTTT. Encoded protein: CASSLVARTNTGELFF.